These 18 T cell receptor beta chains came from one sample sequenced in a study of patients and donors after allogeneic stem cell transplantation. TCRdb re-derived calls from the RT-PCR reads in MiXCR, one entry per CDR3 protein. The sample comprises some 960,000 distinct CDR3 sequences, roughly 18% of which are singletons, and roughly 6.4% rests with the top ten. Sequences were obtained from blood, either unsorted or a sorted T cell fraction (not recorded which). Receptor source: a human donor who was either an allogeneic HSCT recipient or a stem cell or donor lymphocyte infusion donor (not recorded which). It is not recorded whose cells these are; they may come from a transplant donor.

This clonotype was counted a few times. The CDR3 reads CAWSIQGHEQYF. The CDR3 DNA reads as TGTGCCTGGAGTATACAGGGCCACGAGCAGTACTTC. The chain recombines TRBV30 with TRBJ2-7; possibly TRBD1 for D (6 bases). The CDR3 totals 12 residues. Germline loops: CDR1 GTSNPN, CDR2 SVGIG (reference sequence). Trimming shortened V by 2 bases and J by 5 bases, and 10 bases separated the two germline ends.

This clonotype has only a few counts. V and J are TRBV3-1 and TRBJ1-2; the D gene is possibly TRBD1 (5 bases). The length of the CDR3 is 15 residues. The germline V and J ends were trimmed by 4 bases and 4 bases, with 16 bases remaining between them. CDR1 is LGHDT and CDR2 is YNNKEL in the germline V gene (reference sequence). The CDR3 loop reads CASSRSGTGGYGYTF. The CDR3 DNA reads as TGTGCCAGCAGCCGTAGCGGGACGGGCGGCTATGGCTACACCTTC.

This clonotype was seen a handful of times. This chain links TRBV20-1 with TRBJ2-4, with 7 bases fitting TRBD1. Germline assignment: CDR1 DFQATT and CDR2 SNEGSKA (reference sequence). The trim removed 5 bases at V and 11 bases at J, leaving 15 bases unmatched. The CDR3 totals 14 residues. The CDR3 region is CSAPTGTASRVQYF. The CDR3, as DNA: TGCAGTGCTCCCACCGGGACAGCTAGCCGAGTTCAGTACTTC.

In its sample, this clonotype was seen a few times. This sequence joins TRBV5-4 and TRBJ2-1; the match to TRBD1 covers 8 bases. The germline V gene has CDR1 SGHNT and CDR2 YYREEE (reference sequence). The CDR3 spans 15 residues. J gave up 5 bases and V 2 bases, and 6 bases lay outside the gene matches. CDR3 sequence (DNA): TGTGCCAGCAGCTTAAATAACAGGGGGGACAATGAGCAGTTCTTC. It encodes CASSLNNRGDNEQFF.

The rearrangement links TRBV20-1 to TRBJ2-3; 11 bases agree with TRBD2. The CDR3 length is 14 residues. CDR1 is DFQATT and CDR2 is SNEGSKA in the germline V gene (reference sequence). V gave up 3 bases and J gave up 6 bases; unmatched junction bases: 5. CDR3 nucleotide sequence: TGCAGTGCTAGTAGACTAGCGGGGACCGATACGCAGTATTTT. It is translated as CSASRLAGTDTQYF.

The genes are TRBV29-1 and TRBJ2-5, with 9 positions matching TRBD2. Trimming at V came to 2 bases and at J to 5 bases, leaving 6 bases not matched to a gene. Germline CDR1 reads SQVTM; CDR2 reads ANQGSEA. CDR3 size: 14 residues. The chain's CDR3 is CSVEILAGYETQYF. Here the CDR3 DNA reads TGCAGCGTTGAAATCCTAGCGGGGTATGAGACCCAGTACTTC.

This clonotype has a handful of counts. V is TRBV6-1 and J is TRBJ1-5; 9 nucleotides agree with TRBD1. This CDR3 is built from 15 residues. The trim removed 6 bases at V and 3 bases at J, leaving 6 bases unmatched. Germline lookup yields CDR1 MNHNS and CDR2 SASEGT. CDR3 sequence (DNA): TGTGCCAGCAGGACGGGACAGGGTACCAATCAGCCCCAGCATTTT. Translated, it gives CASRTGQGTNQPQHF.

The V call is TRBV14, the J call TRBJ1-1; weak D call: TRBD1 (5 bases). The V gene's germline CDR1 is SGHDN and CDR2 FVKESK. The CDR3 length is 15 residues. V was pared by 4 bases and J by 1 base, with 13 bases between. For the CDR3, the DNA is TGTGCCAGCAGCCGACGGGACGGTTGGAACACTGAAGCTTTCTTT. Amino acids: CASSRRDGWNTEAFF.

This chain connects TRBV24-1 to TRBJ1-2; TRBD1 agrees at 8 bases. This CDR3 is 13 amino acids long. The trim removed 2 bases at V and 9 bases at J, leaving 4 bases unmatched. Germline V gene sequence: CDR1 KGHDR, CDR2 SFDVKD. As DNA, the CDR3 is TGTGCCACCAGTGATTGGACAGGGCTGAGCTACACCTTC. Translated, it gives CATSDWTGLSYTF.

V is TRBV2 and J is TRBJ2-2; TRBD1 matches 7 bases. The V segment lost 5 bases and the J segment 4 bases; nucleotides outside the gene matches: 4. CDR3 length: 14 residues. Germline V gives CDR1 SNHLY, CDR2 FYNNEI. CDR3 sequence: CASSIAGGTGELFF. DNA of the CDR3: TGTGCCAGCAGTATAGCAGGGGGCACCGGGGAGCTGTTTTTT.

Only a few counts were recorded for this clonotype. V and J are TRBV5-6 and TRBJ1-2; no firm D call. Per the germline V gene, CDR1 is SGHDT and CDR2 is YYEEEE. Trimming pared 0 bases from V and 8 bases from J, leaving 11 bases between. The CDR3 covers 13 residues. Here the CDR3 DNA reads TGTGCCAGCAGCTTGGCGGCGGAGGTGGGCTACACCTTC. Translation gives CASSLAAEVGYTF.

At least ten counts were recorded for this clonotype. The rearrangement links TRBV24-1 to TRBJ2-1, with D possibly called TRBD1 or TRBD2 (5 bases each). CDR3 length equals 16 residues. CDR1 and CDR2 from the germline V gene are KGHDR and SFDVKD. With 7 bases removed from V and 5 bases from J, the gap between germline ends came to 20 bases. Here the CDR3 reads CATRTKLRVGNNEQFF. In DNA, the CDR3 is TGTGCCACCAGAACGAAGCTCAGGGTCGGGAACAATGAGCAGTTCTTC.

The chain links TRBV12-3 or TRBV12-4 to TRBJ1-5, with D maybe TRBD1 (5 bases). Trimming removed 5 bases from V and 1 base from J, with 15 bases in between. CDR3 size: 16 residues. The CDR3: CASSTNWGLSNQPQHF. The CDR3 region has the DNA TGTGCCAGCAGTACAAATTGGGGGTTAAGCAATCAGCCCCAGCATTTT.

V is TRBV3-1 and J is TRBJ2-2, with D unclear. The CDR3 is 14 residues long. With 0 bases removed from V and 4 bases from J, the gap between germline ends came to 6 bases. The V gene's germline CDR1 is LGHDT and CDR2 YNNKEL (reference sequence). Here the CDR3 reads CASSQDFFTGELFF. CDR3 in DNA: TGTGCCAGCAGCCAAGATTTCTTCACCGGGGAGCTGTTTTTT.

The rearrangement joins TRBV5-1 to TRBJ2-2; D gene ambiguous. The CDR3 has 15 residues. V dropped 4 bases and J dropped 3 bases, with 13 bases sitting between them. In germline, CDR1 is SGHRS, CDR2 YFSETQ. For the CDR3, the DNA is TGCGCCAGCAGCAACTCGGACGGAGACACCGGGGAGCTGTTTTTT. Translation gives CASSNSDGDTGELFF.

As for this clonotype: A read error may account for a junction end that differs from germline. V usage is TRBV6-1 and J usage is TRBJ2-4; no definite D call. The V gene's germline CDR1 is MNHNS and CDR2 SASEGT. The CDR3 length is 15 residues. CDR3 in amino acids: CASSVKASARNIQYF. CDR3 DNA sequence: TGTGCCAGCAGTGTCAAGGCGAGCGCCAGAAACATTCAGTACTTC.

This clonotype has only a few counts. The chain carries TRBV21-1 and TRBJ2-1; the DNA was not used to check the table's D call, TRBD1. TRBV21-1 is a pseudogene. The CDR3 sequence is 15 residues long. The CDR3: CASSKDRGQYNEQFF. In DNA form, the CDR3 reads TGTGCCAGCAGCAAAGACAGGGGGCAGTACAATGAGCAGTTCTTC.

The J gene is TRBJ1-2, the V gene TRBV20-1; no firm D call. Trimming shortened V by 1 base and J by 3 bases, and 9 bases separated the two germline ends. This CDR3 has 13 amino acids. Germline lookup yields CDR1 DFQATT and CDR2 SNEGSKA (reference sequence). The CDR3 DNA follows: TGCAGTGCTAGAGTGAGGACGGACTATGGCTACACCTTC. This gives the protein CSARVRTDYGYTF.